Listed below are T cell receptor beta chains from one sample, sequenced in a study of CD8 T cells in Susac syndrome. MiXCR, run by TCRdb on the immunoSEQ multiplex PCR reads, gives a single entry per CDR3 protein. In the table there are about 110,000 distinct CDR3 sequences, 96% of which are singletons. The sample taken for sequencing was CD4+ T cells from PBMCs. Receptors originate from a human donor in good health. The CDR3 runs from the conserved cysteine through the conserved F or W. Each record gives: CDR3 DNA, CDR3 protein, J gene, V gene, clone size, D gene. D genes are given only for firm matches. Where a row states a size, it is once, few, many or the class of an expanded clone; other rows omit it.

TGCAGCGTTGAAGACAGGGAAGGGGTTGCAGATACGCAGTATTTT,CSVEDREGVADTQYF,TRBJ2-3,TRBV29-1,-,-
TGTGCCAGCAGTGAATCAGTCGTCCACACCTTC,CASSESVVHTF,TRBJ1-2,TRBV25-1,-,-
TGTGCCAGCAGCCAAGGGACTAGCGCGAAAGAGACCCAGTACTTC,CASSQGTSAKETQYF,TRBJ2-5,TRBV3-1,-,TRBD2
TGTGCCAGTACGCCGACAGGGGGCTCCTACGAGCAGTACTTC,CASTPTGGSYEQYF,TRBJ2-7,TRBV19,-,TRBD1
TGCGCCAGCAGTCAACCTGGGCCTACTAACACTATTCAGACCATATATTTT,CASSQPGPTNTIQTIYF,TRBJ1-3,TRBV23-1,-,-
TGCGCCAGCAGCCAGGCGGCGTACCAAGAGACCCAGTACTTC,CASSQAAYQETQYF,TRBJ2-5,TRBV4-1,-,-
TGTGCCAGCAGCCCCGCGTACAAAAGCGGGCAAGAGACCCAGTACTTC,CASSPAYKSGQETQYF,TRBJ2-5,TRBV4-2,-,-
TGTGCTAACACCGTCACATTAGGAGGGGCCGGGGAGCTGTTTTTT,CANTVTLGGAGELFF,TRBJ2-2,TRBV12-5,-,-
TGTGCCAGCCGAAAGTTCGACGTCCAGGGGCGCGAGCAGTACTTC,CASRKFDVQGREQYF,TRBJ2-7,TRBV7-9,-,-
TGTGCCAGCAGCCGACAGGGGCCCGACGAGCAGTACTTC,CASSRQGPDEQYF,TRBJ2-7,TRBV3-1,-,TRBD1
TGTGCCAGCAGCTTAGGTGCGTCTGAAGCTTTCTTT,CASSLGASEAFF,TRBJ1-1,TRBV7-9,-,-
TGCAGCGGTGGGGTGACAGGAGCTTCGGATACGCAGTATTTT,CSGGVTGASDTQYF,TRBJ2-3,TRBV29-1,once,-
TGTGCCAGCAGCTTGGCGGCGGGAGATACGCAGTATTTT,CASSLAAGDTQYF,TRBJ2-3,TRBV5-6,-,-
TGTGCCACCAGCAGAGATCTGAATTCCTACGAGCAGTACTTC,CATSRDLNSYEQYF,TRBJ2-7,TRBV15,-,-
TGTGCCAGCAGCTTAGCGAGCGCGAGCTCCTACGAGCAGTACTTC,CASSLASASSYEQYF,TRBJ2-7,TRBV7-8,-,-
TGTGCCAGCAGTGAAAAACAGCTAAATAATTCACCCCTCCACTTT,CASSEKQLNNSPLHF,TRBJ1-6,TRBV2,-,-
TGTGCCAGCAGTTCCGACAGGGGACTCTACGAGCAGTACTTC,CASSSDRGLYEQYF,TRBJ2-7,TRBV28,-,TRBD1
TGCAGTGCCAGACTAGCGGTCATGGAGACCCAGTACTTC,CSARLAVMETQYF,TRBJ2-5,TRBV20-1,-,TRBD2
TGTGCCAGCAGGCGGGAGTTTACCGGGGAGCTGTTTTTT,CASRREFTGELFF,TRBJ2-2,TRBV12-3/TRBV12-4,-,TRBD2
TGTGCCAGCTCACCAAGGGCCTCCTTGGGGGGCCCTAACACTGAAGCTTTCTTT,CASSPRASLGGPNTEAFF,TRBJ1-1,TRBV18,-,-
TGTGCCAGCAGTCCACGGGGGGAAACTAGCACAGATACGCAGTATTTT,CASSPRGETSTDTQYF,TRBJ2-3,TRBV28,once,TRBD2
TGTGCCAGTACCCCTGGGGCCAACGTCCTGACTTTC,CASTPGANVLTF,TRBJ2-6,TRBV19,once,-
TGTGCCAGCAGCTTGGCGTACAATGAGCAGTTCTTC,CASSLAYNEQFF,TRBJ2-1,TRBV5-6,-,-
TGTGCCAGCAGTTCCTCCCTAGGAAACGGACAGCTTCCTAACCCTCGCTCTGGAAACACCATATATTTT,CASSSSLGNGQLPNPRSGNTIYF,TRBJ1-3,TRBV6-2/TRBV6-3,once,-
TGTGCCAGTCGAGCACCGGGCCGGGATGAGCAGTTCTTC,CASRAPGRDEQFF,TRBJ2-1,TRBV19,-,-
TGTGCCAGCAGTGGGACAGGGGACCAAGAGACCCAGTACTTC,CASSGTGDQETQYF,TRBJ2-5,TRBV28,-,TRBD1
TGTGCCAGCTCACCGATGAGCGTCGACAATGAGCAGTTCTTC,CASSPMSVDNEQFF,TRBJ2-1,TRBV18,-,-
TGTGCCAGCAGGGGCGGGACACCCCCCACAGATACGCAGTATTTT,CASRGGTPPTDTQYF,TRBJ2-3,TRBV2,-,-
TGCAGCGTTGATCTCGGACAGGGGACAGATACGCAGTATTTT,CSVDLGQGTDTQYF,TRBJ2-3,TRBV29-1,-,TRBD1
TGTGCCAGTAGTAGGGGGGGGACAGGGGCCACCGGGGAGCTGTTTTTT,CASSRGGTGATGELFF,TRBJ2-2,TRBV19,-,TRBD1
TGTGCCAGCAGCTTAGCGCTAATGTTGGGAATGGATACGCAGTATTTT,CASSLALMLGMDTQYF,TRBJ2-3,TRBV7-9,-,-
TGTGCCTGGAGTGACGTGGGAAAAGCTAACTATGGCTACACCTTC,CAWSDVGKANYGYTF,TRBJ1-2,TRBV30,-,-
TGCAGCGTTGACTTGGACAGAGGCGGCTACACCTTC,CSVDLDRGGYTF,TRBJ1-2,TRBV29-1,-,-